The 20 T cell receptor beta chains reported below all come from one sample, sequenced in a study of blood T cells in healthy people across ages. Primers used in a second PCR of about 7 to 11 cycles were a sample-barcoded 5' primer and a J-beta primer mix. TCRdb re-called the 5' RACE reads through MiXCR, storing one row per CDR3 protein. There are approximately 700,000 distinct CDR3 sequences in the sample; 32% occur only once, and 15% lies in the top ten. The source material was blood. The receptor source for this set is a woman aged 80 or over in good health.

On this clonotype: A read error may be the cause here, since a much bigger clone is one base away. The rearrangement links TRBV20-1 to TRBJ2-5, with 9 bases lining up with TRBD2. The CDR3 spans 16 residues. Germline V gene sequence: CDR1 DFQATT, CDR2 SNEGSKA (reference sequence). J was trimmed by 11 bases and V by 2 bases; bases with no gene match: 18. In nucleotides, the CDR3 is TGCAGTGCTAGAACCTTAGCGGGGGCGTACGGCAATGAGCAGTACTTC. The encoded protein is CSARTLAGAYGNEQYF.

As concerns this clonotype: This may stem from a read error, because a much larger clone lies one nucleotide away. The V call is TRBV6-6, the J call TRBJ1-2, with D perhaps TRBD1 (6 bases). This CDR3 is built from 13 residues. Germline V CDR1 and CDR2: MNHNY, SVGAGI (reference sequence). V lost 8 bases to trimming and J lost 5 bases, with 15 bases between them. The CDR3 DNA follows: TGTGCCAGCGGTCGGACAGACGCTTATGGCTACACCTTC. Translation gives CASGRTDAYGYTF.

This clonotype was found many times. V usage is TRBV20-1 and J usage is TRBJ2-3; D possibly matches TRBD1 or TRBD2 (5 bases each). There are 14 residues in the CDR3. The V end was cut by 5 bases, the J end by 0 bases, with 12 bases between. Germline V gene data show CDR1 as DFQATT and CDR2 as SNEGSKA (reference sequence). CDR3 DNA: TGCAGTGCTCTAAGGGACGGGAGCACAGATACGCAGTATTTT. Translated, it gives CSALRDGSTDTQYF.

This clonotype was picked up many times. V is TRBV7-9 and J is TRBJ1-5; 9 bases line up with TRBD1. Looked up from germline, CDR1 is SEHNR and CDR2 is FQNEAQ (reference sequence). CDR3 size: 14 residues. V lost 7 bases and J lost 5; bases outside the gene matches: 6. CDR3 protein: CASTLTGGDQPQHF. CDR3 nucleotides: TGTGCCAGCACCCTTACAGGGGGCGATCAGCCCCAGCATTTT.

The rearrangement uses TRBV2 and TRBJ1-5, with D hard to call. The CDR3 totals 12 residues. The V gene lost 2 bases and the J gene lost 9 bases, with 8 bases spanning the gap. Germline V CDR1 and CDR2: SNHLY, FYNNEI. The CDR3 sequence: CASSENIPPQHF. The CDR3 nucleotides read TGTGCCAGCAGTGAAAACATCCCGCCCCAGCATTTT. The full variable domain, with the rest looked up from reference TRBV2 and TRBJ1-5, is EPEVTQTPSHQVTQMGQEVILRCVPISNHLYFYWYRQILGQKVEFLVSFYNNEISEKSEIFDDQFSVERPDGSNFTLKIRSTKLEDSAMYFCASSENIPPQHFGDGTRLSIL.

This clonotype was recorded many times. The chain recombines TRBV9 with TRBJ2-7; D is perhaps TRBD2 (6 bases). Germline V gene sequence: CDR1 SGDLS, CDR2 YYNGEE. This CDR3 has 14 residues. The ends were cut back, 0 bases at V and 3 bases at J, with 10 bases in the middle. CDR3 loop: CASSVVAGSYEQYF. Written as DNA, the CDR3 is TGTGCCAGCAGCGTAGTAGCCGGGAGCTACGAGCAGTACTTC.

The chain joins TRBV20-1 to TRBJ1-1; 7 nucleotides line up with TRBD1. CDR1 is DFQATT, CDR2 SNEGSKA, per germline (reference sequence). V trimming: 2 bases; J trimming: 2 bases; junction bases outside the gene matches: 8. CDR3 length equals 15 residues. In DNA, the CDR3 is TGCAGTGCTAGATTCGGGACAGTCTTTAACACTGAAGCTTTCTTT. This codes for CSARFGTVFNTEAFF.

This clonotype occurred many times. The chain links TRBV7-2 to TRBJ1-4; 7 positions match TRBD1. This CDR3 is 15 amino acids long. From germline, CDR1 is SGHTA and CDR2 FQGNSA. Trimming cost V 4 bases and J 3 bases; bases outside gene matches: 5. This CDR3 reads CASSSGQFPNEKLFF. The CDR3 nucleotides are TGTGCCAGCAGCTCGGGACAGTTTCCTAATGAAAAACTGTTTTTT.

This clonotype was detected a few times. The chain couples TRBV20-1 to TRBJ1-5; the D is unclear. V was clipped by 6 bases and J by 3 bases, with 12 bases between them. The CDR3 consists of 13 residues. Germline V gene data show CDR1 as DFQATT and CDR2 as SNEGSKA (reference sequence). The CDR3: CSASVGYNQPQHF. CDR3 bases: TGCAGTGCGAGCGTGGGGTACAATCAGCCCCAGCATTTT.

The chain joins TRBV27 to TRBJ1-5, with 8 bases matching TRBD1. The germline V gene encodes CDR1 MNHEY and CDR2 SMNVEV (reference sequence). J gave up 5 bases and V 4 bases, and 1 base lay outside the gene matches. The CDR3 is made up of 13 amino acids. CDR3 coding DNA: TGTGCCAGCAGTTGGACAGGGTATCAGCCCCAGCATTTT. Translation: CASSWTGYQPQHF.

This clonotype was observed at least ten times. The V call is TRBV20-1, the J call TRBJ2-6; D is ambiguous. The CDR3 contains 17 residues. The V end lost 0 bases, the J end lost 0 bases, and 12 bases lay between the germline ends. CDR1 is DFQATT and CDR2 is SNEGSKA in the germline V gene (reference sequence). The DNA of the CDR3 is TGCAGTGCTAGAGACCACCTTGGAGCCTCTGGGGCCAACGTCCTGACTTTC. It encodes CSARDHLGASGANVLTF.

V usage is TRBV29-1 and J usage is TRBJ1-1; D perhaps matches TRBD1 (5 bases). The CDR3 runs to 14 residues. In germline, CDR1 is SQVTM, CDR2 ANQGSEA. The V end was cut by 4 bases, the J end by 5 bases, with 17 bases between. CDR3 DNA: TGCAGCGTTGTCAGGGCCCGCCGGGGAACTGAAGCTTTCTTT. As protein: CSVVRARRGTEAFF.

A single count supports this clonotype. The chain has TRBV4-2 and TRBJ1-4, with D perhaps matching TRBD1 (6 bases). V shed 0 bases and J shed 4 bases, with 9 bases lying between them. Germline-derived CDR1 and CDR2 are LGHNA and YNFKEQ. The CDR3 spans 15 residues. The DNA for the CDR3 is TGTGCCAGCAGCCAAGAGAGGGGGGATAATGAAAAACTGTTTTTT. This encodes CASSQERGDNEKLFF.

V is TRBV2 and J is TRBJ1-5; D possibly corresponds to TRBD1 (5 bases). Trimming pared 6 bases from V and 0 bases from J, leaving 12 bases between. The length of the CDR3 is 15 residues. Germline lookup yields CDR1 SNHLY and CDR2 FYNNEI. This CDR3 reads CASSPGWSSNQPQHF. As DNA, the CDR3 is TGTGCCAGCAGCCCAGGGTGGAGTAGCAATCAGCCCCAGCATTTT.

The chain combines TRBV20-1 with TRBJ2-5; TRBD2 aligns across 13 bases. V lost 7 bases to trimming and J lost 4 bases; unmatched junction nucleotides: 6. The CDR3 is 14 amino acids. Germline assignment: CDR1 DFQATT and CDR2 SNEGSKA (reference sequence). The chain's CDR3 is CSVTSGGEGETQYF. For the CDR3, the DNA is TGCAGTGTAACTAGCGGGGGGGAAGGAGAGACCCAGTACTTC.

V usage is TRBV6-5 and J usage is TRBJ2-1, with D possibly TRBD2 on 6 matching bases. The length of the CDR3 is 14 residues. Germline V lookup: CDR1 MNHEY, CDR2 SVGAGI. The V gene lost 7 bases and the J gene lost 4 bases, with 14 bases spanning the gap. CDR3 nucleotide sequence: TGTGCCAGCACCGGGGGATCGGGTTACAATGAGCAGTTCTTC. Translation gives CASTGGSGYNEQFF.

This clonotype was observed many times. This chain joins TRBV18 and TRBJ2-7; D is undetermined. The CDR3 spans 12 residues. Germline loops: CDR1 KGHSH, CDR2 LQKENI. V gave up 6 bases and J gave up 4 bases, with 10 bases separating them. The CDR3 coding sequence is TGTGCCAGCTCTTCCCTAGGTTACGAGCAGTACTTC. This encodes CASSSLGYEQYF.

V and J are TRBV7-2 and TRBJ2-1, with D possibly matching TRBD2 (7 bases). There are 15 residues in the CDR3. Deletions cut 6 bases from V and 4 bases from J, with 16 bases between. Germline CDR1 is SGHTA and CDR2 is FQGNSA. The CDR3 spells CASSQWGGSYNEQFF. CDR3 DNA sequence: TGTGCCAGCAGTCAGTGGGGGGGCTCATACAATGAGCAGTTCTTC.

This clonotype was picked up a small number of times. This could be a read error, since a much larger clone is one nucleotide away. The chain uses TRBV27 and TRBJ2-7; 13 nucleotides agree with TRBD2. V lost 6 bases and J lost 6; bases outside the gene matches: 5. Germline CDR1 reads MNHEY; CDR2 reads SMNVEV (reference sequence). The CDR3 consists of 14 residues. The CDR3 spells CASRLTSGGIEQYF. DNA for the CDR3: TGTGCCAGCAGGTTGACTAGCGGGGGGATCGAGCAGTACTTC.

This clonotype was picked up many times. This chain connects TRBV6-5 to TRBJ2-1; D call uncertain. Germline-derived CDR1 and CDR2 are MNHEY and SVGAGI. V was shortened by 6 bases and J by 9 bases, with 12 bases between the two germline ends. CDR3 length: 12 residues. This chain's CDR3 is CASSPYKSEQFF. CDR3 DNA sequence: TGTGCCAGCAGCCCTTATAAGAGTGAGCAGTTCTTC.